This is a list of T cell receptor beta chains from one sample in a study of regulatory T cells in long-lasting Graves disease. TCRdb reprocessed the multiplex PCR reads via MiXCR and lists one record per CDR3 protein. In the table there are more than 350,000 distinct CDR3 sequences, 14% to 15% of which are singletons. The data also belong to a second study, concerning T cells in Graves' hyperthyroidism and ophthalmopathy.

This specimen was peripheral blood mononuclear cells (PBMCs), taken at new diagnosis, from a patient treated with antithyroid drugs. These receptors were obtained from a woman aged 30 to 39 with Graves disease. Both conserved end residues are part of each CDR3. The order of the fields is clone size, V gene, CDR3 protein. Size is stated for part of the rows, as once, few or many counts, or as a class when the clone is expanded.

clone_size: many
v_call: TRBV7-9
cdr3_aa: CATLSGGRNTGELFF

clone_size: many
v_call: TRBV28
cdr3_aa: CASSLIGGAGAYNEQFF

clone_size: many
v_call: TRBV3-1
cdr3_aa: CASSQQGLGYTF

clone_size: many
v_call: TRBV28
cdr3_aa: CASSLPDRATEQYF

clone_size: many
v_call: TRBV10-3
cdr3_aa: CAISNPRDPQFNQETQYF

clone_size: many
v_call: TRBV7-8
cdr3_aa: CASSLNTATNEKLFF

clone_size: -
v_call: TRBV6-5
cdr3_aa: CASSYSRKKLSYEQYF

clone_size: -
v_call: TRBV14
cdr3_aa: CASRLTGGGNEQFF

clone_size: -
v_call: TRBV20-1
cdr3_aa: CSARRAVPSYNERFF

clone_size: -
v_call: TRBV6-5
cdr3_aa: CASSLNGGQQETQYF

clone_size: few
v_call: TRBV7-3
cdr3_aa: CASSPRPNSDEQFF

clone_size: many
v_call: TRBV19
cdr3_aa: CASSSGGSNYGYTF

clone_size: many
v_call: TRBV7-8
cdr3_aa: CASSSLDRGTQYF

clone_size: few
v_call: TRBV9
cdr3_aa: CASGPKGAPTGGYTF

clone_size: many
v_call: TRBV5-1
cdr3_aa: CASHKGASGAYEQYF

clone_size: many
v_call: TRBV20-1
cdr3_aa: CSARDIRRAGSYNEQFF

clone_size: many
v_call: TRBV11-3
cdr3_aa: CASSLGTVTEAFF

clone_size: many
v_call: TRBV6-1
cdr3_aa: CASAALAGGRGTDTQYF

clone_size: many
v_call: TRBV5-6
cdr3_aa: CASSLNPTEAFF

clone_size: -
v_call: TRBV24-1
cdr3_aa: CATSDWGRTGDMYF

clone_size: few
v_call: TRBV30
cdr3_aa: CAWGGEGRYNEQFF

clone_size: many
v_call: TRBV20-1
cdr3_aa: CSARDTERFDEQFF

clone_size: -
v_call: TRBV12-5
cdr3_aa: CASGGLAGELFF

clone_size: few
v_call: TRBV5-4
cdr3_aa: CASSLNRDFYGYTF

clone_size: -
v_call: TRBV9
cdr3_aa: CASSARFPFYEQYF

clone_size: -
v_call: TRBV20-1
cdr3_aa: CSASSGGHTDTQYF

clone_size: few
v_call: TRBV14
cdr3_aa: CASSQDLFSTAGYGIEQFF

clone_size: -
v_call: TRBV30
cdr3_aa: CAWSVRTDNEQFF

clone_size: few
v_call: TRBV11-1
cdr3_aa: CASSAKQGGGGELFF

clone_size: many
v_call: TRBV3-1
cdr3_aa: CASRPTSGNTGELFF

clone_size: -
v_call: TRBV20-1
cdr3_aa: CSARDAGTARCAFF

clone_size: few
v_call: TRBV7-9
cdr3_aa: CASSRSGSRGEQYF

clone_size: -
v_call: TRBV19
cdr3_aa: CASSGQVNYNQPQHF

clone_size: many
v_call: TRBV24-1
cdr3_aa: CATSDPKTSGRIANTGELFF

clone_size: -
v_call: TRBV28
cdr3_aa: CASSFALEILYEQYF

clone_size: few
v_call: TRBV29-1
cdr3_aa: CSVVSAGGPSIEQFF

clone_size: many
v_call: TRBV7-8
cdr3_aa: CASDPGTGGGNYGYTF

clone_size: -
v_call: TRBV12-3/TRBV12-4
cdr3_aa: CASSLLAGTSGELFF

clone_size: many
v_call: TRBV2
cdr3_aa: CASRWEETQYF

clone_size: many
v_call: TRBV5-1
cdr3_aa: CASRSSGSRNEQYF

clone_size: many
v_call: TRBV3-1
cdr3_aa: CASSQYDRAPYEQYF

clone_size: -
v_call: TRBV10-2
cdr3_aa: CASSEQGAYEQYF

clone_size: many
v_call: TRBV12-3/TRBV12-4
cdr3_aa: CASSGGRAGGYEQYF

clone_size: -
v_call: TRBV29-1
cdr3_aa: CSVGGGGLSGANVLTF

clone_size: few
v_call: TRBV5-1
cdr3_aa: CASASVGQGTEAFF

clone_size: -
v_call: TRBV28
cdr3_aa: CASTAQGPSYGYTF